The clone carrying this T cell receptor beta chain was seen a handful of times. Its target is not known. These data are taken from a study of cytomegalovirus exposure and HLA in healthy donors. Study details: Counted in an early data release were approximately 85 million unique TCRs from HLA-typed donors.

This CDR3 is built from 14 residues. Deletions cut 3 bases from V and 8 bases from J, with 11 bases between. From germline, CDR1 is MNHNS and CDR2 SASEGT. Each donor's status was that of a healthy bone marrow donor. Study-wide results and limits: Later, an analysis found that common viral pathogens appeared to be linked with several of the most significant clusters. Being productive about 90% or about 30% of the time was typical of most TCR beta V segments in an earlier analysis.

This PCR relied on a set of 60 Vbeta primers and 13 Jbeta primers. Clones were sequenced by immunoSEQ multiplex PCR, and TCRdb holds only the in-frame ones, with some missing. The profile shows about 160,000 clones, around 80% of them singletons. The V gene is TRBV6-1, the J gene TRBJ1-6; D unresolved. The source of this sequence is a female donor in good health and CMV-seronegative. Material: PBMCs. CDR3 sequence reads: CASSDVVVDSPLHF. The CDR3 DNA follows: TGTGCCAGCAGTGACGTGGTGGTAGATTCACCCCTCCACTTT.